This TCR beta chain was observed in a study of graft-versus-host responses after intestinal transplantation. Whole-study context: Induction with anti-thymocyte globulin, then tacrolimus and steroids for roughly three years, was given to all recipients. Notes on the study in general: Patients with graft-donor T cell macrochimerism had high graft-versus-host to host-versus-graft clonal ratios in allografts. With peak circulating GvH clone levels came an association with early post-transplant HvG declines.

The data were produced by immunoSEQ multiplex PCR, yet TCRdb's version contains in-frame clones alone and is incomplete. The data contain around 9,000 clones, just under 80% of them seen just once; the ten biggest clones take up approximately 25%. Details on this clone: Its antigen remains unknown.

J was trimmed by 2 bases and V by 10 bases; bases with no gene match: 14. CDR3 length: 18 residues. Germline CDR1 is SNHLY and CDR2 is FYNNEI. Lymphocytes (intraepithelial and lamina propria) were released by processing the graft tissue. The source is a human patient who received an intestinal transplant, so some T cells may come from the graft donor. The chain recombines TRBV2 with TRBJ2-5, with 15 nucleotides matching TRBD2. The sequences come from ileum tissue, collected about 530 days after intestinal transplant. The CDR3, as DNA: TGTGCCACCCAACCTCGGACTAGCGGGAGGGCCTCGCAAGAGACCCAGTACTTC. It translates to CATQPRTSGRASQETQYF. Filled out from reference TRBV2 and TRBJ2-5, the complete variable domain reads EPEVTQTPSHQVTQMGQEVILRCVPISNHLYFYWYRQILGQKVEFLVSFYNNEISEKSEIFDDQFSVERPDGSNFTLKIRSTKLEDSAMYFCATQPRTSGRASQETQYFGPGTRLLVL.